A selection of T cell receptor beta chains follows, all from one sample in a study of T cell repertoires in cytomegalovirus infection. Via MiXCR, TCRdb re-called the reads, giving one row per CDR3 protein. The table has just under 500,000 distinct CDR3 sequences, more than 30% seen once. Their antigens remain unidentified. The material sequenced was cultured PBMCs, taken from culture after CMV antigen stimulation. Receptors were obtained from a human donor in good health (CMV status not recorded). Some clones in this sample may be carry-over from other donors' samples. Both conserved end residues are part of each CDR3. Fields, in order: D gene, clone size, V gene, J gene, CDR3 DNA, CDR3 protein. D genes are given only for firm matches. The size field is filled for only some rows; it gives once, few, many or a size class.

TRBD2	-	TRBV7-8	TRBJ2-1	TGTGCCAGCAGCTCCCGCGTGCCTAGCGGAGCCTACAATGAGCAGTTCTTC	CASSSRVPSGAYNEQFF
-	once	TRBV12-3/TRBV12-4	TRBJ1-1	TGTGCCAGCAGTTTAGTTTCAGGGTTGGCTGAAGCTTTCTTT	CASSLVSGLAEAFF
-	few	TRBV28	TRBJ1-5	TGTGCCAGCAGTACCCTGGGGGGCAATCAGCCCCAGCATTTT	CASSTLGGNQPQHF
TRBD1	-	TRBV24-1	TRBJ2-1	TGTGCCACCAGTGATTTGCCTGGACAGGGAGTCTACAATGAGCAGTTCTTC	CATSDLPGQGVYNEQFF
TRBD1	-	TRBV3-1	TRBJ1-1	TGTGCCAGCAGCCCCTTACAGCAACAGGGGGCGGGAGCTTTCTTT	CASSPLQQQGAGAFF
TRBD2	-	TRBV7-6	TRBJ2-5	TGTGCCAGCAGCTTAATGTCCGGGAGGGAGACCCAGTACTTC	CASSLMSGRETQYF
-	-	TRBV7-9	TRBJ2-3	TGTGCCAGCAGCTTCCCGTGGGGGCAAGACGCAGATACGCAGTATTTT	CASSFPWGQDADTQYF
-	few	TRBV7-3	TRBJ2-3	TGTGCCAGCAGCTTAACGTTCGGGGGAGGCACAGATACGCAGTATTTT	CASSLTFGGGTDTQYF
TRBD2	-	TRBV28	TRBJ2-7	TGTGCCAGCTCCGATCCGGGGGGTAGCGGGTCCTACGAGCAGTACTTC	CASSDPGGSGSYEQYF
TRBD1	-	TRBV19	TRBJ1-5	TGTGCCAGTAGTATGGGAGACAGGGTCGGCAATCAGCCCCAGCATTTT	CASSMGDRVGNQPQHF
TRBD2	-	TRBV6-2/TRBV6-3	TRBJ2-1	TGTGCCAGCAGTTATCGGCTAGCGGGAGAAAAGTCATACAATGAGCAGTTCTTC	CASSYRLAGEKSYNEQFF
-	few	TRBV11-3	TRBJ2-3	TGTGCCAGCAGCAACCCCATTGGGCAGACTAGCACAGATACGCAGTATTTT	CASSNPIGQTSTDTQYF
-	few	TRBV24-1	TRBJ1-5	TGTGCCACCCGCGGGGGGGGAAGCAATCAGCCCCAGCATTTT	CATRGGGSNQPQHF
-	-	TRBV11-2	TRBJ1-2	TGTGCCAGCAGCTTAGTCGGACAGACCAACTATGGCTACACCTTC	CASSLVGQTNYGYTF
TRBD1	few	TRBV4-2	TRBJ2-7	TGTGCCAGCAGCCAAGGAACCGGGACAGGGAAATACGAGCAGTACTTC	CASSQGTGTGKYEQYF
-	-	TRBV7-2	TRBJ1-2	TGTGCCAGCAGCTTAGTTGGTTTCCAGGACTATGGCTACACCTTC	CASSLVGFQDYGYTF
-	-	TRBV5-4	TRBJ2-1	TGTGCCAGCAGCCAACTAGGCGATGAGCAGTTCTTC	CASSQLGDEQFF
-	-	TRBV18	TRBJ2-7	TGTGCCAGCTATCACGAGGGCACGTCCTACGAGCAGTACTTC	CASYHEGTSYEQYF
-	-	TRBV2	TRBJ2-2	TGTGCCAGCAGTGAAGCGCGGGGCATAACCGGGGAGCTGTTTTTT	CASSEARGITGELFF
TRBD1	-	TRBV7-2	TRBJ1-5	TGTGCCAGCAGCCAGGGAACAGGGGGCAATCAGCCCCAGCATTTT	CASSQGTGGNQPQHF
-	-	TRBV4-3	TRBJ1-2	TGCGCCAGCAGCCAAGATGAGGCCGGGGACTACTATGGCTACACCTTC	CASSQDEAGDYYGYTF
TRBD1	once	TRBV5-8	TRBJ1-1	TGTGCCAACCCAGGGGGAGGTACTGAAGCTTTCTTT	CANPGGGTEAFF
-	few	TRBV19	TRBJ2-2	TGTGCCAGTAGTATTTCAAGGACCGGGGAGCTGTTTTTT	CASSISRTGELFF
-	-	TRBV6-6	TRBJ2-3	TGTGCCAGCAGGAGGGAGCTCCTCACAGATACGCAGTATTTT	CASRRELLTDTQYF
-	-	TRBV7-2	TRBJ2-1	TGTGCCAGCAGCCCACCGAGGGGGGGGCAGTTCTTC	CASSPPRGGQFF
-	many	TRBV7-2	TRBJ2-3	TGTGCCAGCAGCTTAGGGACTGACACAGATACGCAGTATTTT	CASSLGTDTDTQYF
-	-	TRBV11-2	TRBJ1-1	TGTGCCAGCAGCTTATCTCAATGGAGAGATGAAGCTTTCTTT	CASSLSQWRDEAFF
-	-	TRBV27	TRBJ1-1	TGTGCCAGCACCGTCTACCGCGGGGGGGGCACTGAAGCTTTCTTT	CASTVYRGGGTEAFF
-	-	TRBV5-6	TRBJ2-4	TGTGCCAGCAGCTTGGAGGGGAAAAACATTCAGTACTTC	CASSLEGKNIQYF
-	few	TRBV4-1	TRBJ2-1	TGCGCCAGCAGCCAAGGACTTCCGAGCTCCTACAATGAGCAGTTCTTC	CASSQGLPSSYNEQFF
TRBD2	few	TRBV11-1	TRBJ2-1	TGTGCCAGCAGCTTACTAGCGGGAGGGGTGATTCATCATGAGCAGTTCTTC	CASSLLAGGVIHHEQFF
-	-	TRBV5-4	TRBJ2-3	TGTGCCAGCAGCCCGACTCATTACTCTAGCACAGATACGCAGTATTTT	CASSPTHYSSTDTQYF
TRBD2	-	TRBV24-1	TRBJ2-5	TGTGCCACCGGGAATATCCGGACTAGCGGGACCCAAGAGACCCAGTACTTC	CATGNIRTSGTQETQYF
TRBD1	few	TRBV5-1	TRBJ2-7	TGCGCCAGCAGCTTGGCGGACAGGGGCTACGAGCAGTACTTC	CASSLADRGYEQYF
-	-	TRBV6-5	TRBJ1-1	TGTGCCAGCAGTTATGCAGGACTCATGAACACTGAAGCTTTCTTT	CASSYAGLMNTEAFF
TRBD1	few	TRBV5-1	TRBJ2-1	TGCGCCAGCAGTCCCGGGACAGGTAGAAATGAGCAGTTCTTC	CASSPGTGRNEQFF
-	-	TRBV5-6	TRBJ1-5	TGTGCCAGCAGCTTGGGAGGGACTGGGCAGCATTTT	CASSLGGTGQHF
-	-	TRBV5-4	TRBJ1-1	TGTGCCAGCAGCACGCGTATTGGGTCGGGTCGGGTTGAAGCTTTCTTT	CASSTRIGSGRVEAFF
-	few	TRBV7-6	TRBJ1-1	TGTGCCAGCAGCTTAGCGATGGGGGCGAACACTGAAGCTTTCTTT	CASSLAMGANTEAFF
TRBD2	-	TRBV7-8	TRBJ2-1	TGTGCCAGCAGCGCGACGGGACTAGCGGGAGGGTATAGCTCCTACAATGAGCAGTTCTTC	CASSATGLAGGYSSYNEQFF
TRBD2	few	TRBV24-1	TRBJ2-5	TGTGCCACCAGTGATGGTAGCGGGAGGCCACAAGAGACCCAGTACTTC	CATSDGSGRPQETQYF
TRBD1	-	TRBV6-1	TRBJ2-7	TGTGCCAGCAGTCAGACAGGGAAACTTTCCTACGAGCAGTACTTC	CASSQTGKLSYEQYF
-	many	TRBV7-2	TRBJ2-3	TGTGCCAGCAGCTTTTCTGGTCCAGATACGCAGTATTTT	CASSFSGPDTQYF
TRBD1	-	TRBV6-5	TRBJ1-2	TGTGCCAGCAGTTACTCGGGCAGGGGGCCGAATGGCTACACCTTC	CASSYSGRGPNGYTF
TRBD2	-	TRBV19	TRBJ2-1	TGTGCCAGTAGTATTCTAGCGGGAGTACGTGAGCAGTTCTTC	CASSILAGVREQFF
-	-	TRBV7-3	TRBJ2-2	TGTGCCAGCAGCTCGGGACCAATTAATACCGGGGAGCTGTTTTTT	CASSSGPINTGELFF
-	-	TRBV7-2	TRBJ1-2	TGTGCCAGCAGCAAAGCCCCAGGACGGTTTAACTATGGCTACACCTTC	CASSKAPGRFNYGYTF
TRBD2	-	TRBV9	TRBJ2-7	TGTGCCAGCAGCCCAGGAAGTAGCGGGAGCTACGAGCAGTACTTC	CASSPGSSGSYEQYF
-	-	TRBV15	TRBJ1-5	TGTGCCACCAGCAGAGATAGAAATCAGCCCCAGCATTTT	CATSRDRNQPQHF
-	many	TRBV7-6	TRBJ2-7	TGTGCCAGCAGCTTAGCGTATATAGAGAAAGGCAGCTCCTACGAGCAGTACTTC	CASSLAYIEKGSSYEQYF
-	few	TRBV7-8	TRBJ2-4	TGTGCCAGCAGCTTGGGGGGTTGGGCCAAAAACATTCAGTACTTC	CASSLGGWAKNIQYF
-	few	TRBV5-1	TRBJ2-7	TGCGCCAGCAGTTTGGGGGCAGGGATCACCTACGAGCAGTACTTC	CASSLGAGITYEQYF
-	-	TRBV5-8	TRBJ1-5	TGTGCCAGCAGCTTGTTCGTCACACCTGGGGGGGATCAGCCCCAGCATTTT	CASSLFVTPGGDQPQHF
-	few	TRBV12-5	TRBJ1-1	TGTGCTAGTGGTTTGGTCCTGCAAGTCTTCTTT	CASGLVLQVFF
-	once	TRBV5-3	TRBJ2-1	TGTGCCAGCAGTCAAGGGGGGGGGAGAGGTTACAATGAGCAGTTCTTC	CASSQGGGRGYNEQFF
TRBD2	-	TRBV19	TRBJ2-1	TGTGCCAGTAGGCGCGCCGGGACTAGCGGCACCTCGAGCAATGAGCAGTTCTTC	CASRRAGTSGTSSNEQFF
-	-	TRBV28	TRBJ1-2	TGTGCCAGCAGTCAATACGACAGAGACCATGGCTACACCTTC	CASSQYDRDHGYTF
-	-	TRBV4-3	TRBJ2-2	TGCGCCAGCAGCCAAGAATGGTCCGGGGAGCTGTTTTTT	CASSQEWSGELFF
TRBD2	-	TRBV10-1	TRBJ2-1	TGCGCCAGCAGTGAGCTAGCGGAGTCCAATGAGCAGTTCTTC	CASSELAESNEQFF
TRBD1	-	TRBV19	TRBJ1-3	TGTGCCAGTAGTACCTCTCTAGGGGGCTTCTCTGGAAACACCATATATTTT	CASSTSLGGFSGNTIYF